This T cell receptor beta chain was identified during a study of Graves' ophthalmopathy and Graves' hyperthyroidism. Whole-study results and caveats: Most expanded clonotypes from thyroid (those above 0.001 frequency) were also found in blood.

Turning to this clonotype: Its specificity is not known.

CDR1 SGHVS and CDR2 FQNEAQ come from the germline V gene. Trimming removed 6 bases from V and 2 bases from J, with 10 bases in between. This CDR3 region has 13 residues. Transcripts of RNA were the source for amplifying TCR beta CDR3 regions. After a first-round RT-PCR with HTBI primers, a second-round multiplex PCR was run. From the multiplex PCR reads, TCRdb called clonotypes with MiXCR, one entry per CDR3 protein. The sample contains hundreds of thousands of distinct CDR3 sequences, 20% to 25% of which appear only once. Each donor who had ophthalmopathy showed moderate-to-severe activity, a CAS of ≥3, a NOSPECS of ≥4, and a duration under 3 months. Exclusion covered patients with other autoimmune diseases or uncontrolled infections (as well as pregnancy or lactation). The authors diagnosed from clinical symptoms, serum thyroxine, TRAb, thyroid ultrasound and orbital computed tomography.

The source of this sequence is a woman between 45 and 65 years old with Graves' ophthalmopathy. Sequenced sample: peripheral blood. The chain recombines TRBV7-8 with TRBJ2-5; TRBD1 is a possible D gene (5 bases). CDR3 DNA sequence: TGTGCCAGCAGTTTTAACAGGCAAGAGACCCAGTACTTC. Its translation: CASSFNRQETQYF.